The T cell receptor (beta chain) described here comes from a study of blood T cell repertoires in COVID-19. Patients at the Seattle site were enrolled during active infection and followed longitudinally. Some clones are missing from TCRdb's copy, which holds only in-frame ones; the method was immunoSEQ multiplex PCR. The sample has 230,000 or so clones; roughly 89% are singletons. CDR1 MNHEY and CDR2 SVGAGI come from the germline V gene. This CDR3 has 14 residues. V trimming: 5 bases; J trimming: 5 bases; junction bases outside the gene matches: 6. The specimen sequenced was peripheral blood. The V gene is TRBV6-5, the J gene TRBJ2-5, with 9 bases identical to TRBD1. This TCR was recovered from a woman between 55 and 75 years old with COVID-19, enrolled during active disease. CDR3 sequence: CASSQGQGKETQYF. DNA for the CDR3: TGTGCCAGCAGTCAGGGACAGGGAAAGGAGACCCAGTACTTC.